Presented here are 32 T cell receptor beta chains from one specimen sequenced in a study of preoperative IRX-2 immunotherapy in early breast cancer. Stated treatment: preoperative locoregional IRX-2 cytokine immunotherapy. Produced via immunoSEQ multiplex PCR; TCRdb's table is partial and in-frame only. The sample records under 45,000 clones, about 94% being singletons. This specimen consisted of tumor tissue, obtained after IRX-2 immunotherapy. The receptors stem from a human donor with breast cancer.

The chain carries TRBV15 and TRBJ1-2, with no clear D. V dropped 1 base and J dropped 1 base, with 1 base sitting between them. Germline loops: CDR1 LNHNV, CDR2 YYDKDF (reference sequence). The CDR3 contains 12 residues. CDR3 nucleotide sequence: TGTGCCACCAGCAGAGTTAACTATGGCTACACCTTC. Protein: CATSRVNYGYTF.

The chain recombines TRBV27 with TRBJ1-2; 7 bases agree with TRBD1. V lost 2 bases, J lost 0 bases, and 15 bases stayed unmatched. Germline CDR1 and CDR2: MNHEY and SMNVEV (reference sequence). CDR3 length: 19 amino acids. The CDR3 loop is CASSLVPPGQLTANYGYTF. The CDR3 DNA sequence: TGTGCCAGCAGTTTAGTCCCACCGGGACAGCTTACAGCTAACTATGGCTACACCTTC.

The rearrangement links TRBV5-1 to TRBJ2-7; a weak D match, TRBD2 (5 bases). V was cut by 4 bases and J by 4 bases, with 18 bases left in between. The CDR3 is 15 residues long. Germline V gene lookup returns CDR1 SGHRS and CDR2 YFSETQ. CDR3 residues: CASSAGVGSGYEQYF. For the CDR3, the DNA is TGCGCCAGCAGCGCTGGGGTCGGTTCGGGATACGAGCAGTACTTC. Using reference TRBV5-1 and TRBJ2-7 for the parts outside the CDR3, the full variable domain is KAGVTQTPRYLIKTRGQQVTLSCSPISGHRSVSWYQQTPGQGLQFLFEYFSETQRNKGNFPGRFSGRQFSNSRSEMNVSTLELGDSALYLCASSAGVGSGYEQYFGPGTRLTVT.

J is TRBJ2-1 and V is TRBV7-2; TRBD2 matches 8 bases. J lost 7 bases, V lost 5 bases, and 10 bases had no gene match. The CDR3 contains 15 residues. Germline assignment: CDR1 SGHTA and CDR2 FQGNSA. The CDR3 bases are TGTGCCAGCAGCCCCGGGGGGGCTGGGAGTAATGAGCAGTTCTTC. Its protein product is CASSPGGAGSNEQFF.

The chain joins TRBV10-3 to TRBJ1-2; no reliable D call. CDR1 is ENHRY and CDR2 is SYGVKD in the germline V gene. CDR3 size: 12 residues. V was shortened by 0 bases and J by 8 bases, with 7 bases between the two germline ends. Here the CDR3 DNA reads TGTGCCATCAGTGAGTCGTATGAAGGCTACACCTTC. This translates into CAISESYEGYTF.

The sample holds one count of this clone. J is TRBJ2-7 and V is TRBV5-6, with D uncertain. V lost 0 bases and J lost 6, with 13 bases in between. CDR3 length: 14 amino acids. CDR1 is SGHDT, CDR2 YYEEEE, per germline. In DNA form, the CDR3 reads TGTGCCAGCAGCTTGGAGGTCCCTGCCTCCGAGCAGTACTTC. Translation gives CASSLEVPASEQYF.

This sequence joins TRBV7-3 and TRBJ2-5; D ambiguous. The CDR3 consists of 13 residues. V was trimmed by 2 bases and J by 2 bases, leaving 6 bases between them. CDR1 and CDR2 from the germline V gene are SGHTA and FQGTGA. CDR3 DNA sequence: TGTGCCAGCAGCTTAGCGGTACAAGAGACCCAGTACTTC. This gives the protein CASSLAVQETQYF.

The V and J genes are TRBV29-1 and TRBJ2-1; possibly TRBD1 for D (5 bases). The germline gives CDR1 SQVTM, CDR2 ANQGSEA. Trimming removed 3 bases from V and 4 bases from J, with 16 bases in between. The CDR3 loop spans 15 amino acids. This CDR3 reads CSVEGRRETYNEQFF. The DNA of the CDR3 is TGCAGCGTTGAGGGGCGGCGAGAAACTTACAATGAGCAGTTCTTC.

The rearrangement joins TRBV11-3 to TRBJ2-2; 7 positions agree with TRBD1. Per the germline V gene, CDR1 is SGHNT and CDR2 is YENEEA. V lost 2 bases and J lost 3; bases outside the gene matches: 18. This CDR3 contains 20 residues. The CDR3 sequence: CASSLQLRDSLLRDTGELFF. The CDR3 DNA reads as TGTGCCAGCAGCTTACAGTTACGGGACAGCCTCTTACGGGACACCGGGGAGCTGTTTTTT.

The chain employs TRBV15 and TRBJ1-2; the match to TRBD1 covers 9 bases. The CDR3 runs to 15 residues. V gave up 3 bases and J gave up 2 bases; unmatched junction bases: 4. Germline CDR1 is LNHNV and CDR2 is YYDKDF (reference sequence). The CDR3 nucleotides read TGTGCCACCAGCAGGGGGGACAGGGCGAACTATGGCTACACCTTC. The encoded protein is CATSRGDRANYGYTF.

The V gene is TRBV5-5, the J gene TRBJ1-4; 10 bases are a match to TRBD1. The CDR3 is 18 amino acids. J lost 0 bases, V lost 0 bases, and 5 bases had no gene match. Germline CDR1 is SGHKS and CDR2 is YYEKEE (reference sequence). The CDR3 region has the DNA TGTGCCAGCAGCTTGGGACAGGGGGCAGCTGCAACTAATGAAAAACTGTTTTTT. The encoded protein is CASSLGQGAAATNEKLFF.

The J gene is TRBJ2-7, the V gene TRBV28; perhaps TRBD2 as D (5 bases). Trimming removed 7 bases at V and 2 bases at J, with 18 bases between. The germline CDR1 and CDR2 sequences are MDHEN and SYDVKM. This CDR3 has 15 residues. The CDR3 loop reads CASTSMGYGTYEQYF. The CDR3, as DNA: TGTGCCAGCACCTCGATGGGTTACGGGACCTACGAGCAGTACTTC.

This clone was picked up one time. The chain joins TRBV19 to TRBJ2-3, with D perhaps matching TRBD1 or TRBD2 (6 bases each). The ends were cut back, 5 bases at V and 2 bases at J, with 20 bases in the middle. CDR1 LNHDA and CDR2 SQIVND come from the germline V gene (reference sequence). The CDR3 sequence is 17 residues long. The CDR3 region has the DNA TGTGCCAGTAGTGTAAGTCCCCGGGGGCTCGACACAGATACGCAGTATTTT. Protein sequence: CASSVSPRGLDTDTQYF.

V and J are TRBV4-3 and TRBJ2-5; 7 positions agree with TRBD2. The end of the DNA is better explained by TRBJ2-7, so the J call may be wrong. The CDR3 loop spans 16 amino acids. In germline, CDR1 is LGHNA, CDR2 YSLEER. The CDR3 bases are TGCGCCAGCAGCCGGCAGGTGGGCGGGGGATCCTACGAGCAGTACTTC. Its translation: CASSRQVGGGSYEQYF.

The chain carries TRBV27 and TRBJ1-3, with D maybe TRBD1 (5 bases). V dropped 5 bases and J dropped 1 base, with 15 bases sitting between them. Germline V gives CDR1 MNHEY, CDR2 SMNVEV (reference sequence). The CDR3 consists of 16 residues. CDR3 DNA: TGTGCCAGCAGTCCGTCAACAGGCGAATCTGGAAACACCATATATTTT. Translating gives CASSPSTGESGNTIYF.

The gene calls are TRBV5-5 and TRBJ1-1; D gene unclear. CDR3 length: 14 amino acids. V lost 4 bases and J 0 bases, leaving 10 bases between the germline ends. Germline lookup yields CDR1 SGHKS and CDR2 YYEKEE (reference sequence). Written as DNA, the CDR3 is TGTGCCAGCAGCCTCAGTCTTATGAACACTGAAGCTTTCTTT. It translates to CASSLSLMNTEAFF.

The V and J genes are TRBV19 and TRBJ1-3; D uncertain. The CDR3 runs 15 residues. Germline-derived CDR1 and CDR2 are LNHDA and SQIVND (reference sequence). Trimming left V 3 bases short and J 0 bases short, with 9 bases between. The CDR3 sequence: CASSITGSSGNTIYF. The CDR3 DNA sequence: TGTGCCAGTAGTATTACGGGATCCTCTGGAAACACCATATATTTT. Variable domain in full (rest from reference TRBV19 and TRBJ1-3): DGGITQSPKYLFRKEGQNVTLSCEQNLNHDAMYWYRQDPGQGLRLIYYSQIVNDFQKGDIAEGYSVSREKKESFPLTVTSAQKNPTAFYLCASSITGSSGNTIYFGEGSWLTVV.

The CDR3 here is CAIRGTGNQPQHF. The CDR3 region has the DNA TGTGCCATCCGGGGGACGGGCAATCAGCCCCAGCATTTT. The V and J genes are TRBV10-3 and TRBJ1-5; TRBD1 is a possible D gene (5 bases). The germline V gene encodes CDR1 ENHRY and CDR2 SYGVKD. V was clipped by 8 bases and J by 2 bases, with 10 bases between them. This CDR3 spans 13 amino acids.

J is TRBJ1-1 and V is TRBV6-6, with D tentatively TRBD1 (5 bases). The CDR3 loop spans 16 amino acids. Trimming removed 5 bases from V and 0 bases from J, with 16 bases in between. In germline, CDR1 is MNHNY, CDR2 SVGAGI (reference sequence). CDR3 bases: TGTGCCAGCAGTAGATTCACAGGACGTATGAACACTGAAGCTTTCTTT. Protein sequence: CASSRFTGRMNTEAFF.

The rearrangement joins TRBV12-5 to TRBJ2-5; unclear D gene. This CDR3 region has 11 residues. From germline, CDR1 is LGHNT and CDR2 FRNRAP. Between the trimmed V and J ends, which lost 5 bases and 4 bases, there was a span of 5 bases. This chain's CDR3 is CASGDRETQYF. Written as DNA, the CDR3 is TGTGCTAGTGGTGATAGAGAGACCCAGTACTTC.

The chain couples TRBV7-3 to TRBJ2-2; D may match TRBD1 or TRBD2 (5 bases each). V was shortened by 5 bases and J by 4 bases, with 17 bases between the two germline ends. CDR3 size: 16 residues. Germline loops: CDR1 SGHTA, CDR2 FQGTGA. The CDR3: CASSPPPGASTGELFF. The CDR3 nucleotides read TGTGCCAGCAGCCCACCGCCCGGGGCGTCCACCGGGGAGCTGTTTTTT.

The chain couples TRBV4-2 to TRBJ1-5; 7 bases are shared with TRBD1. The CDR3 is 14 amino acids. The germline CDR1 and CDR2 sequences are LGHNA and YNFKEQ. V dropped 4 bases and J dropped 11; count of bases not matched to a gene: 11. CDR3 bases: TGTGCCAGCAGCCCCGGACGCAGGGGGGCGGCCCAGCATTTT. Its translation: CASSPGRRGAAQHF.

V usage is TRBV25-1 and J usage is TRBJ2-4, with 8 nucleotides matching TRBD2. V lost 2 bases and J lost 8; bases outside the gene matches: 11. This CDR3 region has 16 residues. Germline loops: CDR1 MGHDK, CDR2 SYGVNS. The CDR3 DNA reads as TGTGCCAGCAGTGAAGCGTCGGGGGGGCGCGTGGACATTCAGTACTTC. It yields the protein CASSEASGGRVDIQYF.

As DNA, the CDR3 is TGTGCCAGCAGCTTAGTTTCAGGGTCTGGTCAGCCCCAGCATTTT. Translation: CASSLVSGSGQPQHF. This chain joins TRBV7-2 and TRBJ1-5; a weak D match, TRBD1 (5 bases). This CDR3 contains 15 residues. The germline V gene has CDR1 SGHTA and CDR2 FQGNSA. V was pared by 1 base and J by 6 bases, with 13 bases between.

This chain's CDR3 is CASSMSGREEFF. The CDR3 DNA follows: TGTGCCAGTAGTATGTCGGGCCGGGAGGAGTTCTTC. This chain joins TRBV19 and TRBJ2-1, with 7 bases lining up with TRBD2. The V gene's germline CDR1 is LNHDA and CDR2 SQIVND (reference sequence). Losses at the gene ends were 3 bases for V and 14 bases for J; bases not matched to a gene: 7. The CDR3 is 12 amino acids.

J is TRBJ2-1 and V is TRBV10-3, with TRBD2 matching 9 bases. The CDR3 loop spans 17 amino acids. Germline lookup yields CDR1 ENHRY and CDR2 SYGVKD. Losses at the gene ends were 3 bases for V and 5 bases for J; bases not matched to a gene: 11. The CDR3 is CAISDPIGLALDNEQFF. The CDR3 nucleotides are TGTGCCATCAGTGACCCTATTGGACTAGCGCTGGACAATGAGCAGTTCTTC.

This clone has just one count. The chain recombines TRBV4-2 with TRBJ2-7; D not resolved. Trimming stripped 0 bases from V and 2 bases from J, with 11 bases between. The length of the CDR3 is 15 residues. Germline lookup yields CDR1 LGHNA and CDR2 YNFKEQ. The CDR3 region is CASSQDKQMTYEQYF. The DNA for the CDR3 is TGTGCCAGCAGCCAAGATAAACAGATGACCTACGAGCAGTACTTC.

The genes are TRBV9 and TRBJ2-1; D is unresolved. The germline V gene has CDR1 SGDLS and CDR2 YYNGEE. The length of the CDR3 is 14 residues. Trimming removed 7 bases at V and 3 bases at J, with 14 bases between. The CDR3 here is CASGPSFFYNEQFF. In nucleotides, the CDR3 is TGTGCCAGCGGCCCCTCTTTCTTCTACAATGAGCAGTTCTTC.

The table lists this clone with a count of one. The genes are TRBV15 and TRBJ2-2; 15 bases map to TRBD2. The length of the CDR3 is 19 residues. CDR1 and CDR2 (germline): LNHNV, YYDKDF (reference sequence). After removal of 0 bases from V and 6 bases from J, the junction contained 8 bases not matched to a gene. Here the CDR3 reads CATSRDTGLAGGPPGELFF. As DNA, the CDR3 is TGTGCCACCAGCAGAGATACCGGACTAGCGGGGGGGCCCCCCGGGGAGCTGTTTTTT.

The V and J genes are TRBV4-2 and TRBJ1-2, with TRBD1 matching over 9 bases. The CDR3 loop spans 16 amino acids. Germline assignment: CDR1 LGHNA and CDR2 YNFKEQ. J lost 8 bases, V lost 3 bases, and 13 bases had no gene match. CDR3 nucleotide sequence: TGTGCCAGCAGCCAGATTACAGGGGGCGGACTTGAAGGCTACACCTTC. As protein: CASSQITGGGLEGYTF.

This rearrangement joins TRBV4-1 to TRBJ1-1, with D possibly TRBD1 on 5 matching bases. The CDR3 is made up of 14 amino acids. V lost 4 bases and J 5 bases, leaving 14 bases between the germline ends. Germline assignment: CDR1 MGHRA and CDR2 YSYEKL. CDR3 sequence (DNA): TGCGCCAGCAGCCTGGACATCGCGCGGACTGAAGCTTTCTTT. Residues: CASSLDIARTEAFF.

J is TRBJ2-7 and V is TRBV5-1; D is unresolved. The CDR3 loop spans 13 amino acids. Trimming took 2 bases from V and 7 from J, leaving 13 bases between them. CDR1 SGHRS and CDR2 YFSETQ come from the germline V gene. The CDR3 region has the DNA TGCGCCAGCAGCTTTGAGACGCCTTGGGAGCAGTACTTC. Translated, it gives CASSFETPWEQYF.